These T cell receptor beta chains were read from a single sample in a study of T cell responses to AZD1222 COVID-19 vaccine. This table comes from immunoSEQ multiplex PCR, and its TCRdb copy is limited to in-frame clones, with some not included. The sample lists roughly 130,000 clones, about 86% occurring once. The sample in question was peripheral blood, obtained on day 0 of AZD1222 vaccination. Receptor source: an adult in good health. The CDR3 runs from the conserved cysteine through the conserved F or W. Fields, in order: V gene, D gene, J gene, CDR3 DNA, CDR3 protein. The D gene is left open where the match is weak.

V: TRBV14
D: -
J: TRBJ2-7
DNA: TGTGCCAGCAGCCATGTCATGAGGGGAACCTACGAGCAGTACTTC
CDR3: CASSHVMRGTYEQYF

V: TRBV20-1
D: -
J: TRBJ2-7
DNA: TGCAGTGCTAGGCGAGGGCACGAGCAGTACTTC
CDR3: CSARRGHEQYF

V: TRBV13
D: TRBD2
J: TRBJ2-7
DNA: TGTGCCAGCAGCCCTCAGGGCGGGGGGCCATTTTACGAGCAGTACTTC
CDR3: CASSPQGGGPFYEQYF

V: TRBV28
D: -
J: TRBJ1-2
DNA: TGTGCCAGCAGTTACGCAGGGGTCGCTTCTGGCTACACCTTC
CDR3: CASSYAGVASGYTF

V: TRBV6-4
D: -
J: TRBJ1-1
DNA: TGTGCCAGCAGTGACTGGACACTCAAAGTTGTTATTCATTTCTTT
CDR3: CASSDWTLKVVIHFF

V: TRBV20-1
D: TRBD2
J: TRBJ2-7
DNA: TGCAGTGCTAGTACGGGAGGGCCCGAGCAGTACTTC
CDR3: CSASTGGPEQYF

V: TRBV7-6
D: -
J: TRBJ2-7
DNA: TGTGCCAGCAGCCAGGCGGGCATCGAGCAGTACTTC
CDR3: CASSQAGIEQYF

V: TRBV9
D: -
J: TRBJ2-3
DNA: TGTGCCAGCAGCGCCTACACAGATGCGCAGTATTTT
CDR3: CASSAYTDAQYF

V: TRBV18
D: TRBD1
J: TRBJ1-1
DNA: TGTGCCAGCCGACAGCGGACAGGGGAGAACACTGAAGCTTTCTTT
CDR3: CASRQRTGENTEAFF

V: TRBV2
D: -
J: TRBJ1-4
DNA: TGTGCCAGCAGTGAACTCGGAGGTGGTGAAAAACTGTTTTTT
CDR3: CASSELGGGEKLFF

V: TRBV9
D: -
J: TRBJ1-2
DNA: TGTGCCAGCAGCGTAGGAGTCCGAACTAACTATGGCTACACCTTC
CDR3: CASSVGVRTNYGYTF

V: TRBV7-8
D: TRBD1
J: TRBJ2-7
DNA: TGTGCCAGCAGCTCCCGACAGGGGGCCGAGCAGTACTTC
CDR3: CASSSRQGAEQYF

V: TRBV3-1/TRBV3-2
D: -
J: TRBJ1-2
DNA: TGTGCCAGCAGCCAAGAAGGAGGGGATAGCGGCTACACCTTC
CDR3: CASSQEGGDSGYTF

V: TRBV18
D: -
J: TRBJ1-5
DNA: TGTGCCAGCTCACCAACAGCCACAACTCGTCAGCCCCAGCATTTT
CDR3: CASSPTATTRQPQHF

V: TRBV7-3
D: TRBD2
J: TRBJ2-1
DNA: TGTGCCAGCAGCTTAAGGATTAGGACCGGGACTAGCGACCACAATGAGCAGTTCTTC
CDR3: CASSLRIRTGTSDHNEQFF